In this sample, the clone carrying this T cell receptor beta chain turned up once. Its antigen remains unknown. The data were obtained in a study of cytomegalovirus exposure and HLA in healthy donors. Method: immunoSEQ multiplex PCR; TCRdb's copy keeps in-frame clones and lacks some. This repertoire shows approximately 58,000 clones, around 94% found once; its top ten account for approximately 2.5%. General study results and limits: Accounts indicate the classifier identified cytomegalovirus status with strong specificity and sensitivity. In vitro experiments confirmed that three CMV-associated chains were specific for CMV antigens. Overall, roughly 170 TCR beta chains were annotated as cytomegalovirus-associated.

Donors were drawn from the approximately 130-subject validation cohort, separate from the 666-subject first cohort. J gave up 3 bases and V 3 bases, and 8 bases lay outside the gene matches. This CDR3 spans 16 amino acids. Germline CDR1 and CDR2: SGHVS and FQNEAQ. The chain uses TRBV7-8 and TRBJ2-5, with TRBD2 matching over 9 bases. The TCR comes from a man aged 18 to 35 in good health and CMV-seronegative. Sequenced sample: PBMCs. CDR3 residues: CASSFTDSGREETQYF. Written as DNA, the CDR3 is TGTGCCAGCAGCTTCACCGATAGCGGGAGAGAAGAGACCCAGTACTTC.